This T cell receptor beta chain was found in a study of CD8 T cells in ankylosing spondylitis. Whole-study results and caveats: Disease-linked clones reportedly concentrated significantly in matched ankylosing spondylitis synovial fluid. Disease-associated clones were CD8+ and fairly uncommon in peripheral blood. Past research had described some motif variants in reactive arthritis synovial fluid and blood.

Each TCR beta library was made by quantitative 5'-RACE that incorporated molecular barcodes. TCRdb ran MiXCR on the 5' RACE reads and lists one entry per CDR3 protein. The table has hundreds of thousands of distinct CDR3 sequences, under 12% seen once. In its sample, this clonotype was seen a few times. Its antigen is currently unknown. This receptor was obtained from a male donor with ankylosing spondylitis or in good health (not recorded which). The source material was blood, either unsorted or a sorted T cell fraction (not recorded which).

CDR3 in amino acids: CASSFGKDYNSPLHF. Here the CDR3 DNA reads TGTGCCAGCAGTTTTGGGAAAGACTATAATTCACCCCTCCACTTT. This rearrangement joins TRBV12-3 or TRBV12-4 to TRBJ1-6; unclear D gene. The V gene lost 3 bases and the J gene lost 3 bases, with 9 bases spanning the gap. The length of the CDR3 is 15 residues.